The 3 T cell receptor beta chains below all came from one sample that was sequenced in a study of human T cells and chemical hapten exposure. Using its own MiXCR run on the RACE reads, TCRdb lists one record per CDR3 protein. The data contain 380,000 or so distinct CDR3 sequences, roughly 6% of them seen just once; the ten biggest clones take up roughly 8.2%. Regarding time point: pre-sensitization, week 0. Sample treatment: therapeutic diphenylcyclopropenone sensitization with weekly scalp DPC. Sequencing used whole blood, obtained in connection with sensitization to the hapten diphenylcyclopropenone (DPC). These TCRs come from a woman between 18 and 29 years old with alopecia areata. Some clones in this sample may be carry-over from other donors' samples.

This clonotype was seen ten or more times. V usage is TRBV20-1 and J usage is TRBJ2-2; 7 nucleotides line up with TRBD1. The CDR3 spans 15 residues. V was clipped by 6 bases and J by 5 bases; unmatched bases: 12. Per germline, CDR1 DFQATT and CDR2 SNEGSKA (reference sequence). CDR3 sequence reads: CSARTGVGDTGELFF. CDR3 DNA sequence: TGCAGTGCCAGAACAGGGGTCGGGGATACCGGGGAGCTGTTTTTT.

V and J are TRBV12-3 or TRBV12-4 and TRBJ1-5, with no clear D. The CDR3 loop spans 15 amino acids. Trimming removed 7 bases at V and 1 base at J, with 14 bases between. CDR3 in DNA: TGTGCCAGCACCTGGGGTGTTAGGAGCAATCAGCCCCAGCATTTT. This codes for CASTWGVRSNQPQHF.

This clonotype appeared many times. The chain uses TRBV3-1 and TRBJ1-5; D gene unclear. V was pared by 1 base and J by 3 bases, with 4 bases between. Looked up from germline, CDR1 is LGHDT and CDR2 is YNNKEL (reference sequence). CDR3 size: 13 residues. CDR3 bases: TGTGCCAGCAGCCAAGCGGACAATCAGCCCCAGCATTTT. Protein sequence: CASSQADNQPQHF.